The entry that follows covers one TCR beta chain sequence. The antigen is unknown. The PCR employed 60 Vbeta primers together with 13 Jbeta primers. Using immunoSEQ multiplex PCR, the repertoire was profiled, and TCRdb retains in-frame clones only, with some absent. This table holds under 200,000 clones, around 77% found once. The data stem from a study of cytomegalovirus exposure and HLA in healthy donors. Overall study findings and caveats: A likely sequencing artifact accounted for one observed cluster of highly shared sequence variants.

These donors, healthy bone marrow donors, were studied. The study sampled nominally healthy donors, though unrecorded immune exposures were likely. V trimming: 3 bases; J trimming: 9 bases; junction bases outside the gene matches: 7. There are 15 residues in the CDR3. CDR1 is MDHEN and CDR2 is SYDVKM in the germline V gene. V usage is TRBV28 and J usage is TRBJ2-1, with 11 nucleotides matching TRBD2. Sequenced input: PBMCs. The clonotype originates from a female donor in good health and CMV-seronegative. The CDR3 region is CASSFLAGGMGEQFF. CDR3 in DNA: TGTGCCAGCAGTTTCTTAGCGGGGGGGATGGGTGAGCAGTTCTTC. The full variable domain, in which reference TRBV28 and TRBJ2-1 provide the parts outside the CDR3, is DVKVTQSSRYLVKRTGEKVFLECVQDMDHENMFWYRQDPGLGLRLIYFSYDVKMKEKGDIPEGYSVSREKKERFSLILESASTNQTSMYLCASSFLAGGMGEQFFGPGTRLTVL.